The 26 T cell receptor beta chains given below trace back to one sample, sequenced in a study of a mutant IDH1 vaccine in newly diagnosed glioma. Sample time point: baseline, week 1 (first vaccination visit). The sample's treatment: pre-vaccination baseline after standard-of-care therapy. Measured with immunoSEQ multiplex PCR; TCRdb has only the in-frame clones, and not every one. The sample yields tens of thousands of clones, 80% to 90% seen once. This specimen was PBMCs, taken from a glioma patient treated with radiotherapy, temozolomide or both. The receptors stem from a man aged 30-40 years with glioma.

This chain uses TRBV7-2 with TRBJ1-5, with 8 bases identical to TRBD1. V was pared by 5 bases and J by 1 base, with 10 bases of the junction left unmatched. Germline V CDR1 and CDR2: SGHTA, FQGNSA. The CDR3 spans 17 residues. The CDR3 reads CASSLSGGPWSNQPQHF. The CDR3 nucleotides read TGTGCCAGCAGCCTCTCAGGGGGCCCATGGAGCAATCAGCCCCAGCATTTT.

The V gene is TRBV4-2, the J gene TRBJ2-1; D ambiguous. Looked up from germline, CDR1 is LGHNA and CDR2 is YNFKEQ. Trimming took 4 bases from V and 5 from J, leaving 21 bases between them. The CDR3 extends over 17 amino acids. CDR3 nucleotide sequence: TGTGCCAGCAGCCTAAACGTGGCACTGGCCCTGGACAATGAGCAGTTCTTC. This encodes CASSLNVALALDNEQFF.

The V gene is TRBV6-5, the J gene TRBJ2-3; D remains ambiguous. V was trimmed by 5 bases and J by 6 bases, leaving 18 bases between them. CDR3 size: 15 residues. Looked up from germline, CDR1 is MNHEY and CDR2 is SVGAGI. This CDR3 reads CASSPRDSPRDTQYF. In nucleotides, the CDR3 is TGTGCCAGCAGTCCCCGTGATAGCCCGAGGGATACGCAGTATTTT.

This clone showed up just once. The chain uses TRBV10-2 and TRBJ2-7, with unresolved D. There are 13 residues in the CDR3. Looked up from germline, CDR1 is WSHSY and CDR2 is SAAADI. V lost 2 bases and J 7 bases, leaving 12 bases between the germline ends. CDR3 protein: CASSESPVGEQYF. In DNA, the CDR3 is TGCGCCAGCAGTGAGAGCCCGGTGGGGGAGCAGTACTTC.

The rearrangement uses TRBV6-6 and TRBJ1-1; possibly TRBD1 for D (6 bases). Germline CDR1 MNHNY, CDR2 SVGAGI (reference sequence). V lost 8 bases and J 5 bases, leaving 24 bases between the germline ends. This CDR3 contains 16 residues. Here the CDR3 DNA reads TGTGCCAGCGCGGGCCGAAAGCAGGGGAGACATACTGAAGCTTTCTTT. This translates into CASAGRKQGRHTEAFF.

The V call is TRBV5-4, the J call TRBJ2-3; 14 positions agree with TRBD2. Germline trimming cut 3 bases from V and 9 bases from J; bases unmatched to any gene: 9. The CDR3 totals 16 residues. Germline-derived CDR1 and CDR2 are SGHNT and YYREEE (reference sequence). The DNA of the CDR3 is TGTGCCAGCAGCTCCGGGACTAGCGGGGGTCCCTTGACGCAGTATTTT. As protein: CASSSGTSGGPLTQYF. Based on the CDR3 plus reference TRBV5-4 and TRBJ2-3, the full variable domain is ETGVTQSPTHLIKTRGQQVTLRCSSQSGHNTVSWYQQALGQGPQFIFQYYREEENGRGNFPPRFSGLQFPNYSSELNVNALELDDSALYLCASSSGTSGGPLTQYFGPGTRLTVL.

The V call is TRBV13, the J call TRBJ1-6; tentative D call: TRBD1 (6 bases). CDR1 and CDR2 from the germline V gene are PRHDT and FYEKMQ (reference sequence). The CDR3 is 15 residues long. Trimming cost V 1 base and J 5 bases, with 9 bases left between them. This CDR3 reads CASSLAGVDNSPLHF. The CDR3 nucleotides read TGTGCCAGCAGCTTAGCAGGGGTGGATAATTCACCCCTCCACTTT.

The genes are TRBV27 and TRBJ1-6, with D possibly TRBD1 on 6 matching bases. The CDR3 has 14 amino acids. V was clipped by 5 bases and J by 7 bases, with 12 bases between them. Germline CDR1 and CDR2: MNHEY and SMNVEV (reference sequence). Here the CDR3 DNA reads TGTGCCAGCAGTCTAGGGGGAATGAATTCACCCCTCCACTTT. Amino acids: CASSLGGMNSPLHF.

This sequence joins TRBV19 and TRBJ1-4; 7 nucleotides match TRBD1. This CDR3 contains 13 residues. Unmatched junction bases numbered 5, after V lost 4 bases and J lost 9 bases. The germline V gene has CDR1 LNHDA and CDR2 SQIVND (reference sequence). The CDR3 spells CASSTGQVQKLFF. CDR3 DNA: TGTGCCAGTAGTACCGGACAGGTCCAAAAACTGTTTTTT.

The chain has TRBV28 and TRBJ2-1; possibly TRBD2 for D (7 bases). Germline V gene data show CDR1 as MDHEN and CDR2 as SYDVKM. The CDR3 covers 15 residues. With 7 bases removed from V and 3 bases from J, the gap between germline ends came to 16 bases. The chain's CDR3 is CASKERGANYNEQFF. The CDR3 bases are TGTGCCAGCAAAGAACGGGGGGCGAACTACAATGAGCAGTTCTTC. Full variable domain (outside the CDR3, taken from reference TRBV28 and TRBJ2-1): DVKVTQSSRYLVKRTGEKVFLECVQDMDHENMFWYRQDPGLGLRLIYFSYDVKMKEKGDIPEGYSVSREKKERFSLILESASTNQTSMYLCASKERGANYNEQFFGPGTRLTVL.

This clone was counted only a few times. The V and J genes are TRBV6-5 and TRBJ1-1; weak D call: TRBD1 (5 bases). Per germline, CDR1 MNHEY and CDR2 SVGAGI. This CDR3 is built from 12 residues. Deletions cut 5 bases from V and 4 bases from J, with 8 bases between. The CDR3 DNA reads TGTGCCAGCAGTCAGAGGGGCACTGAAGCTTTCTTT. It specifies CASSQRGTEAFF.

The V call is TRBV11-2, the J call TRBJ2-7; D gene uncertain. Germline V CDR1 and CDR2: SGHAT, FQNNGV. The V and J ends lost 3 bases and 2 bases respectively, with 11 bases between them. The CDR3 runs 14 residues. This chain's CDR3 is CASSFVLEAYEQYF. CDR3 DNA: TGTGCCAGCAGCTTCGTTTTAGAGGCCTACGAGCAGTACTTC.

This chain links TRBV5-1 with TRBJ2-7, with TRBD1 matching 9 bases. The V gene's germline CDR1 is SGHRS and CDR2 YFSETQ. CDR3 length: 17 amino acids. With 0 bases clipped from V and 4 bases from J, the junction kept 11 bases outside the gene matches. The chain's CDR3 is CASSLDRDRVLGYEQYF. Written as DNA, the CDR3 is TGCGCCAGCAGCTTGGATCGGGACAGGGTTCTGGGATACGAGCAGTACTTC.

The rearrangement joins TRBV10-3 to TRBJ2-7, with TRBD1 identical over 10 bases. The CDR3 spans 14 residues. The germline gives CDR1 ENHRY, CDR2 SYGVKD. J was trimmed by 5 bases and V by 2 bases; bases with no gene match: 3. The CDR3 here is CAISEGDRGHEQYF. The CDR3 nucleotides read TGTGCCATCAGTGAGGGGGACAGGGGCCACGAGCAGTACTTC.

This rearrangement joins TRBV6-4 to TRBJ2-3; D remains ambiguous. Per the germline V gene, CDR1 is MRHNA and CDR2 is SNTAGT. This CDR3 has 14 amino acids. The V gene lost 0 bases and the J gene lost 4 bases, with 8 bases spanning the gap. CDR3 DNA: TGTGCCAGCAGTGACTCCCGGACCTCAGATACGCAGTATTTT. It translates to CASSDSRTSDTQYF.

This clone was picked up one time. The rearrangement uses TRBV5-1 and TRBJ2-7; 8 bases align to TRBD1. From germline, CDR1 is SGHRS and CDR2 YFSETQ. The CDR3 consists of 13 residues. V shed 2 bases, J shed 5 bases, and the junction held 3 bases outside the gene matches. The CDR3 bases are TGCGCCAGCAGCTTCACAGGGGGTGACGAGCAGTACTTC. Encoded protein: CASSFTGGDEQYF.

The CDR3 spells CASSLSAALGGAFF. CDR3 sequence (DNA): TGCGCCAGCAGCCTAAGCGCAGCACTCGGAGGAGCTTTCTTT. The chain carries TRBV5-1 and TRBJ1-1; D is ambiguous. The V end lost 4 bases, the J end lost 10 bases, and 20 bases lay between the germline ends. CDR3 length: 14 residues. The germline gives CDR1 SGHRS, CDR2 YFSETQ. Full variable domain (rest looked up from reference TRBV5-1 and TRBJ1-1): KAGVTQTPRYLIKTRGQQVTLSCSPISGHRSVSWYQQTPGQGLQFLFEYFSETQRNKGNFPGRFSGRQFSNSRSEMNVSTLELGDSALYLCASSLSAALGGAFFGQGTRLTVV.

This chain uses TRBV18 with TRBJ1-2; 7 nucleotides line up with TRBD1. Looked up from germline, CDR1 is KGHSH and CDR2 is LQKENI. V lost 2 bases and J lost 0; bases outside the gene matches: 6. The CDR3 is 16 residues long. The CDR3 loop is CASSPTGTETNYGYTF. In DNA form, the CDR3 reads TGTGCCAGCTCACCAACCGGGACAGAAACTAACTATGGCTACACCTTC.

The chain uses TRBV13 and TRBJ2-5, with 13 bases that match TRBD2. Trimming at V came to 5 bases and at J to 5 bases, leaving 5 bases not matched to a gene. The V gene's germline CDR1 is PRHDT and CDR2 FYEKMQ (reference sequence). This CDR3 has 15 amino acids. The CDR3 DNA reads as TGTGCCAGCAGCGAGACTAGCGGGGGGCAGGAGACCCAGTACTTC. It codes for CASSETSGGQETQYF.

CDR3: CATSRGPREKLFF. DNA of the CDR3: TGTGCCACCAGCAGAGGGCCCAGGGAAAAACTGTTTTTT. The chain recombines TRBV15 with TRBJ1-4; D is ambiguous. This CDR3 is 13 amino acids long. Germline V lookup: CDR1 LNHNV, CDR2 YYDKDF (reference sequence). The V end was cut by 1 base, the J end by 8 bases, with 8 bases between.

V and J are TRBV18 and TRBJ1-4; D not resolved. The CDR3 totals 18 residues. Germline V gives CDR1 KGHSH, CDR2 LQKENI. Trimming shortened V by 5 bases and J by 0 bases, and 19 bases separated the two germline ends. CDR3 residues: CASSTRSVVGATNEKLFF. CDR3 nucleotide sequence: TGTGCCAGCTCAACACGAAGCGTTGTGGGTGCAACTAATGAAAAACTGTTTTTT.

This sequence joins TRBV2 and TRBJ2-5, with D possibly called TRBD1 or TRBD2 (6 bases each). The V and J ends lost 6 bases and 5 bases respectively, with 10 bases between them. The CDR3 sequence is 12 residues long. Germline V CDR1 and CDR2: SNHLY, FYNNEI. The CDR3 loop reads CASRGGWETQYF. CDR3 in DNA: TGTGCCAGCAGGGGGGGCTGGGAGACCCAGTACTTC.

This chain links TRBV19 with TRBJ1-6; D remains unclear. The germline V gene has CDR1 LNHDA and CDR2 SQIVND (reference sequence). The CDR3 is 16 residues long. The ends were cut back, 2 bases at V and 0 bases at J, with 8 bases in the middle. CDR3 loop: CASSISSSSYNSPLHF. The CDR3 DNA is TGTGCCAGTAGTATATCCTCGAGCTCCTATAATTCACCCCTCCACTTT.

The chain recombines TRBV27 with TRBJ2-2, with 9 bases matching TRBD2. V gave up 6 bases and J gave up 1 base; unmatched junction bases: 9. In germline, CDR1 is MNHEY, CDR2 SMNVEV (reference sequence). CDR3 size: 17 residues. The CDR3 region is CASRRIIAGENTGELFF. DNA of the CDR3: TGTGCCAGCAGGCGGATTATAGCGGGGGAGAACACCGGGGAGCTGTTTTTT.

The rearrangement uses TRBV5-5 and TRBJ2-7, with D hard to call. The CDR3 length is 14 residues. V was pared by 0 bases and J by 2 bases, with 9 bases between. Germline assignment: CDR1 SGHKS and CDR2 YYEKEE (reference sequence). CDR3 loop: CASSLVQETYEQYF. The CDR3 DNA reads TGTGCCAGCAGCTTGGTTCAGGAGACCTACGAGCAGTACTTC.

This clone was observed a single time. The genes are TRBV6-5 and TRBJ1-4; 7 bases are shared with TRBD1. This CDR3 has 14 residues. Looked up from germline, CDR1 is MNHEY and CDR2 is SVGAGI. After removal of 4 bases from V and 2 bases from J, the junction contained 1 base not matched to a gene. CDR3 DNA sequence: TGTGCCAGCAGTTGGGGACAGACTAATGAAAAACTGTTTTTT. Translating it yields CASSWGQTNEKLFF.